This T cell receptor (beta chain) was sequenced during a study of blood T cell repertoires in COVID-19. In the source study's methods: Amplification with reference gene primers provided the estimates of nucleated cell counts. The repertoire was sequenced with immunoSEQ multiplex PCR; TCRdb's copy has only in-frame clones and lacks some. V and J calls and clone size are copied from that table; D and trimming were computed from the DNA. This table holds 300,000 to 350,000 clones, about 93% found once. The count of this clone is one. Losses at the gene ends were 1 base for V and 2 bases for J; bases not matched to a gene: 4. The CDR3 runs 15 residues. CDR1 is LNHNV, CDR2 YYDKDF, per germline (reference sequence).

The V call is TRBV15, the J call TRBJ1-2, with TRBD1 identical over 7 bases. Sequenced: peripheral blood. The sequence derives from a woman in her twenties or thirties with COVID-19, enrolled during active disease. CDR3 sequence: CATSRGGQPNYGYTF. In DNA form, the CDR3 reads TGTGCCACCAGCAGAGGGGGACAGCCGAACTATGGCTACACCTTC.